These 30 T cell receptor beta chains were all obtained from the same sample, sequenced in a study of cytomegalovirus exposure and HLA in healthy donors. 60 Vbeta and 13 Jbeta primers were used in PCR. Sequencing used immunoSEQ multiplex PCR; TCRdb keeps in-frame clones, though not all of them. The repertoire holds about 130,000 clones, with approximately 80% as singletons. Sequencing was carried out using PBMCs. The receptors come from a man between 35 and 55 years old in good health and CMV-seronegative.

The V gene is TRBV6-5, the J gene TRBJ1-2; D possibly corresponds to TRBD1 (5 bases). The CDR3 runs 14 residues. Germline V gives CDR1 MNHEY, CDR2 SVGAGI. The V and J ends lost 6 bases and 3 bases respectively, with 14 bases between them. As DNA, the CDR3 is TGTGCCAGCAGGGGGTGGGGCGGGGACTATGGCTACACCTTC. Its protein product is CASRGWGGDYGYTF.

This clone was counted between two and nine times. The chain couples TRBV7-2 to TRBJ1-1; perhaps TRBD1 as D (5 bases). The ends were cut back, 5 bases at V and 1 base at J, with 8 bases in the middle. Germline assignment: CDR1 SGHTA and CDR2 FQGNSA. This CDR3 has 13 residues. CDR3 region: CASSVDRNTEAFF. The DNA for the CDR3 is TGTGCCAGCAGCGTCGACAGGAACACTGAAGCTTTCTTT.

V is TRBV5-1 and J is TRBJ2-1; 11 nucleotides match TRBD2. Per the germline V gene, CDR1 is SGHRS and CDR2 is YFSETQ. Trimming at V came to 3 bases and at J to 9 bases, leaving 8 bases not matched to a gene. The length of the CDR3 is 15 residues. This CDR3 reads CASSSLAGAPGEQFF. CDR3 in DNA: TGCGCCAGCAGCTCACTAGCGGGAGCGCCTGGTGAGCAGTTCTTC.

V and J are TRBV29-1 and TRBJ2-3, with 7 bases lining up with TRBD2. Germline V CDR1 and CDR2: SQVTM, ANQGSEA. The CDR3 is 15 residues long. V was clipped by 6 bases and J by 2 bases; unmatched bases: 11. The CDR3 bases are TGCAGCGTCACGGGCGCAGCGGGACCCACAGATACGCAGTATTTT. It translates to CSVTGAAGPTDTQYF.

The genes are TRBV5-4 and TRBJ1-4, with 7 bases aligning to TRBD1. CDR1 is SGHNT, CDR2 YYREEE, per germline (reference sequence). CDR3 length: 14 residues. J lost 4 bases, V lost 4 bases, and 4 bases had no gene match. The CDR3 bases are TGTGCCAGCAGCCGGGACAGCCTTAATGAAAAACTGTTTTTT. Encoded protein: CASSRDSLNEKLFF.

In this sample, this clone turned up once. The rearrangement uses TRBV7-6 and TRBJ2-7; maybe TRBD2 (7 bases). This CDR3 has 15 residues. In germline, CDR1 is SGHVS, CDR2 FNYEAQ. With 2 bases removed from V and 0 bases from J, the gap between germline ends came to 11 bases. The DNA of the CDR3 is TGTGCCAGCAGCTTAAGGGGGGGGCCCTCCTACGAGCAGTACTTC. Residues: CASSLRGGPSYEQYF.

This sequence joins TRBV28 and TRBJ2-4, with 9 bases identical to TRBD1. This CDR3 is built from 17 residues. The germline V gene encodes CDR1 MDHEN and CDR2 SYDVKM. Here the CDR3 DNA reads TGTGCGAGGGGGGGGACAGGGTTGAGAAAAGCCAAAAACATTCAGTACTTC. Amino acid sequence: CARGGTGLRKAKNIQYF.

The chain combines TRBV6-5 with TRBJ1-2; TRBD1 is a possible D gene (6 bases). The length of the CDR3 is 14 residues. V shed 5 bases and J shed 2 bases, with 12 bases lying between them. The V gene's germline CDR1 is MNHEY and CDR2 SVGAGI. The CDR3 here is CASSRGGVNYGYTF. The CDR3, as DNA: TGTGCCAGCAGTAGAGGGGGTGTAAACTATGGCTACACCTTC.

The chain combines TRBV28 with TRBJ1-3; 8 positions agree with TRBD1. CDR3 size: 17 residues. CDR1 is MDHEN and CDR2 is SYDVKM in the germline V gene. With V trimmed by 1 base and J by 0 bases, 5 bases remained unmatched. The CDR3 loop is CASSLYGQGLSGNTIYF. The CDR3 DNA is TGTGCCAGCAGTTTATACGGACAGGGCCTCTCTGGAAACACCATATATTTT. Full variable domain (outside the CDR3, taken from reference TRBV28 and TRBJ1-3): DVKVTQSSRYLVKRTGEKVFLECVQDMDHENMFWYRQDPGLGLRLIYFSYDVKMKEKGDIPEGYSVSREKKERFSLILESASTNQTSMYLCASSLYGQGLSGNTIYFGEGSWLTVV.

This sequence joins TRBV7-8 and TRBJ1-5; D unresolved. Germline V lookup: CDR1 SGHVS, CDR2 FQNEAQ. This CDR3 contains 12 residues. V lost 3 bases to trimming and J lost 9 bases, with 9 bases between them. This CDR3 is CASSLEGGPQHF. The CDR3 coding sequence is TGTGCCAGCAGCTTGGAGGGCGGGCCCCAGCATTTT. Filled out from reference TRBV7-8 and TRBJ1-5, the complete variable domain reads GAGVSQSPRYKVAKRGQDVALRCDPISGHVSLFWYQQALGQGPEFLTYFQNEAQLDKSGLPSDRFFAERPEGSVSTLKIQRTQQEDSAVYLCASSLEGGPQHFGDGTRLSIL.

The chain couples TRBV30 to TRBJ1-2, with D possibly matching TRBD1 (5 bases). The V gene's germline CDR1 is GTSNPN and CDR2 SVGIG (reference sequence). There are 14 residues in the CDR3. V was trimmed by 2 bases and J by 4 bases, leaving 14 bases between them. The CDR3 DNA reads TGTGCCTGGAGTCGGACACGTCCGGGCTATGGCTACACCTTC. Its protein is CAWSRTRPGYGYTF.

The gene calls are TRBV27 and TRBJ2-1, with TRBD1 matching over 7 bases. Germline CDR1 MNHEY, CDR2 SMNVEV (reference sequence). This CDR3 spans 16 amino acids. V trimming: 5 bases; J trimming: 5 bases; junction bases outside the gene matches: 12. The CDR3 reads CASSDGDSPLDNEQFF. The CDR3 region has the DNA TGTGCCAGCAGTGATGGGGACAGTCCTCTGGACAATGAGCAGTTCTTC.

The V and J genes are TRBV5-4 and TRBJ2-2; TRBD2 aligns across 7 bases. The V gene's germline CDR1 is SGHNT and CDR2 YYREEE (reference sequence). This CDR3 region has 15 residues. Losses at the gene ends were 2 bases for V and 4 bases for J; bases not matched to a gene: 5. The CDR3 region is CASSFGGRGTGELFF. The CDR3 nucleotides are TGTGCCAGCAGCTTTGGCGGGAGAGGCACCGGGGAGCTGTTTTTT.

This clone was counted a single time. The V gene is TRBV2, the J gene TRBJ2-7, with 9 bases fitting TRBD1. The CDR3 is made up of 13 amino acids. Germline lookup yields CDR1 SNHLY and CDR2 FYNNEI. The V gene end was trimmed by 8 bases and the J gene end by 5 bases; junction bases not matched to a gene: 7. CDR3 residues: CASQPGTGNEQYF. The DNA for the CDR3 is TGTGCCAGCCAACCCGGGACAGGGAACGAGCAGTACTTC. The full variable domain, rest sourced from reference TRBV2 and TRBJ2-7, is EPEVTQTPSHQVTQMGQEVILRCVPISNHLYFYWYRQILGQKVEFLVSFYNNEISEKSEIFDDQFSVERPDGSNFTLKIRSTKLEDSAMYFCASQPGTGNEQYFGPGTRLTVT.

The V call is TRBV15, the J call TRBJ2-2; perhaps TRBD1 as D (7 bases). CDR1 and CDR2 (germline): LNHNV, YYDKDF (reference sequence). CDR3 length equals 15 residues. V gave up 1 base and J gave up 5 bases, with 11 bases separating them. DNA for the CDR3: TGTGCCACCAGCAGAGTGGAGGGGGCGACCGGGGAGCTGTTTTTT. Amino acids: CATSRVEGATGELFF.

This sequence joins TRBV30 and TRBJ1-2, with 9 bases aligning to TRBD1. Germline V CDR1 and CDR2: GTSNPN, SVGIG (reference sequence). V gave up 5 bases and J gave up 5 bases; unmatched junction bases: 9. CDR3 length: 14 amino acids. In nucleotides, the CDR3 is TGTGCCTGGGGGCCCCGGACAGGGGATTATGGCTACACCTTC. It encodes CAWGPRTGDYGYTF.

The chain joins TRBV27 to TRBJ2-5; D unclear. Germline V gives CDR1 MNHEY, CDR2 SMNVEV (reference sequence). The CDR3 spans 14 residues. The ends were cut back, 0 bases at V and 2 bases at J, with 7 bases in the middle. CDR3 sequence: CASSLSSVQETQYF. CDR3 DNA sequence: TGTGCCAGCAGTTTATCTTCAGTACAAGAGACCCAGTACTTC.

About this clone: The same CDR3 can be traced to other DNA sequences in this sample. This chain joins TRBV6-1 and TRBJ1-5, with no clear D. This CDR3 has 13 amino acids. V lost 9 bases, J lost 2 bases, and 11 bases lay in between. Germline V gene data show CDR1 as MNHNS and CDR2 as SASEGT. This chain's CDR3 is CASLPGGNQPQHF. The CDR3 coding sequence is TGTGCCAGTCTCCCCGGGGGCAATCAGCCCCAGCATTTT.

The chain joins TRBV19 to TRBJ1-1, with D possibly TRBD1 on 5 matching bases. Germline loops: CDR1 LNHDA, CDR2 SQIVND (reference sequence). This CDR3 is 14 amino acids long. Trimming pared 5 bases from V and 4 bases from J, leaving 14 bases between. CDR3 residues: CASSGQGTFTEAFF. The CDR3 bases are TGTGCCAGTAGTGGACAAGGTACTTTCACTGAAGCTTTCTTT.

V and J are TRBV6-6 and TRBJ2-7, with D hard to call. Germline V gene sequence: CDR1 MNHNY, CDR2 SVGAGI (reference sequence). This CDR3 contains 13 residues. Between the trimmed V and J ends, which lost 3 bases and 5 bases, there was a span of 11 bases. Here the CDR3 reads CASSYGIGDEQYF. The CDR3 region has the DNA TGTGCCAGCAGTTATGGAATTGGAGACGAGCAGTACTTC.

In the case of this clone: Other nucleotide sequences from this sample produce the same CDR3. V usage is TRBV25-1 and J usage is TRBJ2-1; D is perhaps TRBD1 (5 bases). From germline, CDR1 is MGHDK and CDR2 SYGVNS. V was cut by 3 bases and J by 7 bases, with 10 bases left in between. The CDR3 sequence is 13 residues long. CDR3 DNA sequence: TGTGCCAGCAGTGACCCTAGGGGTAATGAGCAGTTCTTC. It translates to CASSDPRGNEQFF.

To note about this clone: Other DNA sequences in the same sample also yield this CDR3. The rearrangement joins TRBV5-1 to TRBJ1-5; the match to TRBD1 covers 10 bases. Germline CDR1 and CDR2: SGHRS and YFSETQ. Trimming took 4 bases from V and 4 from J; bases not matched to a gene: 2. The CDR3 has 14 residues. CDR3: CASSPGQGNQPQHF. In nucleotides, the CDR3 is TGCGCCAGCAGCCCGGGACAGGGGAATCAGCCCCAGCATTTT.

This rearrangement joins TRBV10-3 to TRBJ1-5; D gene uncertain. This CDR3 is built from 13 residues. The germline V gene has CDR1 ENHRY and CDR2 SYGVKD. The ends were cut back, 3 bases at V and 4 bases at J, with 7 bases in the middle. CDR3 region: CAISEVQNQPQHF. DNA of the CDR3: TGTGCCATCAGTGAAGTCCAGAATCAGCCCCAGCATTTT.

This clone occurred once. The rearrangement joins TRBV6-5 to TRBJ2-7; a weak D match, TRBD1 (5 bases). The V end was cut by 5 bases, the J end by 2 bases, with 16 bases between. CDR1 and CDR2 (germline): MNHEY, SVGAGI. The CDR3 loop spans 15 amino acids. DNA of the CDR3: TGTGCCAGCAGTACCACAGGTGTTCCTACCTACGAGCAGTACTTC. It codes for CASSTTGVPTYEQYF.

V gene TRBV10-3 combines with J gene TRBJ1-1, with D possibly matching TRBD1 (6 bases). Germline V gives CDR1 ENHRY, CDR2 SYGVKD. The CDR3 contains 17 residues. Trimming shortened V by 3 bases and J by 5 bases, and 22 bases separated the two germline ends. The CDR3 region has the DNA TGTGCCATCAGTGAATTACAGGGTTCCTGGGAGAGGACTGAAGCTTTCTTT. This gives the protein CAISELQGSWERTEAFF.

The V gene is TRBV28, the J gene TRBJ2-5; 11 bases map to TRBD1. Germline-derived CDR1 and CDR2 are MDHEN and SYDVKM. After removal of 6 bases from V and 5 bases from J, the junction contained 8 bases not matched to a gene. The CDR3 sequence is 15 residues long. CDR3 DNA sequence: TGTGCCAGCAGAACCGGGACAGGGGGGCGGGAGACCCAGTACTTC. Translation gives CASRTGTGGRETQYF.

The CDR3 spells CASNTETDRSSYEQYF. DNA of the CDR3: TGTGCCAGCAATACCGAGACGGACAGGAGCTCCTACGAGCAGTACTTC. This chain joins TRBV28 and TRBJ2-7; TRBD1 matches at 7 bases. There are 16 residues in the CDR3. V gave up 7 bases and J gave up 0 bases; unmatched junction bases: 12. The germline V gene has CDR1 MDHEN and CDR2 SYDVKM.

In its sample, this clone was seen a few times. The chain uses TRBV6-5 and TRBJ2-4; 11 positions match TRBD2. The V gene's germline CDR1 is MNHEY and CDR2 SVGAGI. V trimming: 6 bases; J trimming: 9 bases; junction bases outside the gene matches: 10. The CDR3 covers 15 residues. CDR3 bases: TGTGCCAGCAGGAGTAGCGGGGGGGCCGGCGGCATTCAGTACTTC. It codes for CASRSSGGAGGIQYF.

The gene calls are TRBV30 and TRBJ1-5, with TRBD1 as a possible D gene (5 bases). V lost 4 bases and J lost 5, with 15 bases in between. The germline CDR1 and CDR2 sequences are GTSNPN and SVGIG (reference sequence). The CDR3 has 14 amino acids. CDR3 bases: TGTGCCTGGAAGCGGGCAGGGACCCATCAGCCCCAGCATTTT. Protein sequence: CAWKRAGTHQPQHF.

The CDR3 loop is CASSGRKRGGPDTQYF. The CDR3 DNA sequence: TGTGCCAGTAGTGGCAGGAAGCGGGGAGGCCCAGATACGCAGTATTTT. The chain couples TRBV19 to TRBJ2-3, with 7 bases lining up with TRBD2. This CDR3 spans 16 amino acids. The V and J ends lost 5 bases and 4 bases, in that order; junction bases with no gene match: 12. Germline-derived CDR1 and CDR2 are LNHDA and SQIVND (reference sequence).